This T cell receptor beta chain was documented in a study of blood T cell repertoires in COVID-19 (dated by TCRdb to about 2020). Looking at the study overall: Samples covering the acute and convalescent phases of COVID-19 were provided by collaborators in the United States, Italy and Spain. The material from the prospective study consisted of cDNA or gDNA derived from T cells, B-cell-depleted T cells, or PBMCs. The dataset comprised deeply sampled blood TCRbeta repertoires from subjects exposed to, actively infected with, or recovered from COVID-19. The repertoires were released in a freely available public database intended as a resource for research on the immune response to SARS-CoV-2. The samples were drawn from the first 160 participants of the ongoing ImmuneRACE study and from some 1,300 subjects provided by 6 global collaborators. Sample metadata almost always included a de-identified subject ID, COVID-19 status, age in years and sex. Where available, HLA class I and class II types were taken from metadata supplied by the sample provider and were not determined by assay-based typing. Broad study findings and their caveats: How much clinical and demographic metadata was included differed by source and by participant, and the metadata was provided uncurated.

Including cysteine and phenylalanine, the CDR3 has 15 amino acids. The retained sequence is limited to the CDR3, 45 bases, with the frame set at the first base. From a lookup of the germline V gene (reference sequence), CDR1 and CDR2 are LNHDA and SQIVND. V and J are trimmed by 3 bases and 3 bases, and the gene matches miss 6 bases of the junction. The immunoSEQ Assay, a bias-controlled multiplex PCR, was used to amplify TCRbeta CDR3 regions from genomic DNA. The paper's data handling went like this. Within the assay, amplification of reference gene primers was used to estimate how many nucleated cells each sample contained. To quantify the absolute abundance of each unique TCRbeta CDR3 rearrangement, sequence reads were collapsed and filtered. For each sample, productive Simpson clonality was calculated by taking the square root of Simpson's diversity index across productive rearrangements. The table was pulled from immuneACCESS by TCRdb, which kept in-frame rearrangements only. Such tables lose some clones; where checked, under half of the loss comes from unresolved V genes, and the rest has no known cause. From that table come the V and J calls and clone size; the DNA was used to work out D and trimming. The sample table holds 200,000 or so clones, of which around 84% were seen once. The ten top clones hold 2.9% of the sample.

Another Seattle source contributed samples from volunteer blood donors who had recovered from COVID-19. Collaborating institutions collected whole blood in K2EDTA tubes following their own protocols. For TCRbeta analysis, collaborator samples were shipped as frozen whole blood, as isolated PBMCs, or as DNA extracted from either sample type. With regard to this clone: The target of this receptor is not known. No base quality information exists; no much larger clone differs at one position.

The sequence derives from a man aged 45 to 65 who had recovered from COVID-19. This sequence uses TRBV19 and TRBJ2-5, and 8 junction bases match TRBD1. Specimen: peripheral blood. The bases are TGTGCCAGTAGTATTGGTTCAGGGGGCAAAGAGACCCAGTACTTC. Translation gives CASSIGSGGKETQYF.